The 18 T cell receptor beta chains given below trace back to one sample, sequenced in a study of blood T cell repertoires in COVID-19 (dated by TCRdb to between 2020 and 2021). Receptor libraries were prepared by the immunoSEQ multiplex PCR assay. TCRdb took this table from immuneACCESS and kept in-frame rearrangements with V and J called. Such tables lack part of the clones; where checked against another copy, unresolved V genes explain under half of the gap, and the rest is unexplained. Recorded for this sample are hundreds of thousands of clones; 88% of them occurred a single time. 9.4% of the sample lies in the top ten. The source material was peripheral blood. These receptors came from a man younger than 35 with active or convalescent COVID-19.

The V and J genes are TRBV15 and TRBJ1-1, with TRBD1 matching 11 bases. This CDR3 is built from 15 residues. The trim removed 5 bases at V and 2 bases at J, leaving 4 bases unmatched. Per the germline V gene, CDR1 is LNHNV and CDR2 is YYDKDF (reference sequence). The CDR3 here is CATSGGTGGNTEAFF. CDR3 in DNA: TGTGCCACCAGCGGAGGGACAGGGGGAAACACTGAAGCTTTCTTT.

In this sample, this clone turned up once. This chain connects TRBV18 to TRBJ1-6, with 9 bases lining up with TRBD1. V dropped 6 bases and J dropped 5; count of bases not matched to a gene: 5. The CDR3 contains 15 residues. Germline V gene lookup returns CDR1 KGHSH and CDR2 LQKENI. DNA for the CDR3: TGTGCCAGCTCGCCGGGACAGGGAGATAATTCACCCCTCCACTTT. Residues: CASSPGQGDNSPLHF.

The chain carries TRBV19 and TRBJ2-7; 7 bases align to TRBD1. The V segment lost 1 base and the J segment 2 bases; nucleotides outside the gene matches: 2. This CDR3 spans 14 amino acids. CDR1 and CDR2 from the germline V gene are LNHDA and SQIVND (reference sequence). The CDR3 loop is CASSIAQGAYEQYF. The CDR3 bases are TGTGCCAGTAGTATAGCCCAGGGGGCCTACGAGCAGTACTTC.

The genes are TRBV7-3 and TRBJ2-3; 7 bases line up with TRBD1. From germline, CDR1 is SGHTA and CDR2 FQGTGA. Losses at the gene ends were 0 bases for V and 9 bases for J; bases not matched to a gene: 0. This CDR3 is built from 12 residues. The CDR3 region is CASSLTGGTQYF. The CDR3 nucleotides read TGTGCCAGCAGCTTAACAGGGGGCACGCAGTATTTT.

This clone was recorded a few times. V gene TRBV6-4 combines with J gene TRBJ1-2, with D maybe TRBD1 (6 bases). Trimming shortened V by 6 bases and J by 4 bases, and 18 bases separated the two germline ends. Looked up from germline, CDR1 is MRHNA and CDR2 is SNTAGT. CDR3 length: 15 amino acids. The DNA of the CDR3 is TGTGCCAGCAGCCCGGGGGGGGGCGCTTCCTATGGCTACACCTTC. It encodes CASSPGGGASYGYTF.

V and J are TRBV5-8 and TRBJ2-6, with a weak D call TRBD1 (6 bases). The germline V gene encodes CDR1 SGHTS and CDR2 YDEGEE. The V and J ends lost 4 bases and 0 bases respectively, with 14 bases between them. The CDR3 is 17 amino acids. The CDR3 sequence is CASSQTGRFSGANVLTF. CDR3 nucleotides: TGTGCCAGCAGCCAGACAGGACGATTCTCTGGGGCCAACGTCCTGACTTTC. Drawing the rest from reference TRBV5-8 and TRBJ2-6, the complete variable domain is EAGVTQSPTHLIKTRGQQATLRCSPISGHTSVYWYQQALGLGLQFLLWYDEGEERNRGNFPPRFSGRQFPNYSSELNVNALELEDSALYLCASSQTGRFSGANVLTFGAGSRLTVL.

This clone was seen a single time. This chain joins TRBV7-9 and TRBJ1-1, with D possibly TRBD1 on 6 matching bases. The V end was cut by 4 bases, the J end by 8 bases, with 17 bases between. Germline CDR1 and CDR2: SEHNR and FQNEAQ (reference sequence). The CDR3 runs to 14 residues. The CDR3 sequence is CASSSEGGITEAFF. The CDR3 coding sequence is TGTGCCAGCAGCTCGGAAGGGGGAATTACAGAAGCTTTCTTT.

This clone was recorded once. The V and J genes are TRBV5-1 and TRBJ2-2; tentatively, D is TRBD1 (5 bases). Germline CDR1 and CDR2: SGHRS and YFSETQ. The CDR3 length is 14 residues. The V and J ends lost 3 bases and 6 bases respectively, with 12 bases between them. The CDR3 nucleotides read TGCGCCAGCAGCTACCGGACACTTGCCGGGGAGCTGTTTTTT. Amino acid sequence: CASSYRTLAGELFF.

The chain couples TRBV10-3 to TRBJ2-1; 7 positions match TRBD2. Germline lookup yields CDR1 ENHRY and CDR2 SYGVKD. This CDR3 has 15 amino acids. Germline trimming cut 6 bases from V and 3 bases from J; bases unmatched to any gene: 8. The CDR3 region has the DNA TGTGCCATCAGGGGGGGGTCCGACAGCTACAATGAGCAGTTCTTC. This encodes CAIRGGSDSYNEQFF.

The chain employs TRBV19 and TRBJ1-4; TRBD1 matches at 7 bases. The CDR3 is 15 residues long. Germline trimming cut 5 bases from V and 3 bases from J; bases unmatched to any gene: 6. The germline gives CDR1 LNHDA, CDR2 SQIVND (reference sequence). The CDR3 loop reads CASSPLTGPNEKLFF. CDR3 nucleotides: TGTGCCAGTAGTCCGTTGACAGGGCCTAATGAAAAACTGTTTTTT. The variable domain in full, with the rest retrieved from reference TRBV19 and TRBJ1-4, is DGGITQSPKYLFRKEGQNVTLSCEQNLNHDAMYWYRQDPGQGLRLIYYSQIVNDFQKGDIAEGYSVSREKKESFPLTVTSAQKNPTAFYLCASSPLTGPNEKLFFGSGTQLSVL.

This rearrangement joins TRBV15 to TRBJ1-6; the D is unclear. The length of the CDR3 is 17 residues. Germline-derived CDR1 and CDR2 are LNHNV and YYDKDF (reference sequence). Trimming removed 0 bases at V and 7 bases at J, with 16 bases between. CDR3 residues: CATSRDYGQSWNSPLHF. CDR3 in DNA: TGTGCCACCAGCAGAGATTATGGCCAAAGTTGGAATTCACCCCTCCACTTT.

The J gene is TRBJ2-5, the V gene TRBV30; D may be TRBD1 (6 bases). Trimming took off 2 bases at V and 5 bases at J, with 18 bases between the two ends. Germline V lookup: CDR1 GTSNPN, CDR2 SVGIG (reference sequence). The CDR3 is 15 residues long. DNA of the CDR3: TGTGCCTGGAGTTCTCCCCCCAGGGGTGGGGAGACCCAGTACTTC. This encodes CAWSSPPRGGETQYF.

This clone was recorded a few times. The J gene is TRBJ1-2, the V gene TRBV19; 7 nucleotides match TRBD1. There are 12 residues in the CDR3. Germline V gene sequence: CDR1 LNHDA, CDR2 SQIVND (reference sequence). The V and J ends lost 5 bases and 5 bases, in that order; junction bases with no gene match: 2. Written as DNA, the CDR3 is TGTGCCAGTAGTGCCAGGGGGTATGGCTACACCTTC. Amino acid sequence: CASSARGYGYTF.

V usage is TRBV13 and J usage is TRBJ2-3; a possible D gene is TRBD2 (6 bases). This CDR3 has 10 amino acids. V lost 8 bases and J lost 6, with 6 bases in between. Germline lookup yields CDR1 PRHDT and CDR2 FYEKMQ (reference sequence). The CDR3 protein is CASAGDTQYF. CDR3 in DNA: TGTGCCAGCGCGGGGGATACGCAGTATTTT.

This chain joins TRBV12-3 or TRBV12-4 and TRBJ1-6, with D unresolved. CDR3 size: 13 residues. V was shortened by 1 base and J by 10 bases, with 8 bases between the two germline ends. The CDR3 DNA follows: TGTGCCAGCAGTTTAGACCAGGTATCACCCCTCCACTTT. It is translated as CASSLDQVSPLHF.

The CDR3 loop reads CASSAGEGYEQYF. The CDR3 bases are TGTGCCAGCAGTGCAGGGGAGGGCTACGAGCAGTACTTC. The chain recombines TRBV6-4 with TRBJ2-7, with a possible D match to TRBD2 (7 bases). The CDR3 has 13 amino acids. Deletions cut 4 bases from V and 3 bases from J, with 10 bases between. Germline V gene data show CDR1 as MRHNA and CDR2 as SNTAGT.

This clone was recorded a few times. J is TRBJ2-1 and V is TRBV5-1; 8 bases are a match to TRBD2. CDR1 is SGHRS, CDR2 YFSETQ, per germline. The CDR3 covers 17 residues. Germline trimming cut 4 bases from V and 1 base from J; bases unmatched to any gene: 10. In DNA form, the CDR3 reads TGCGCCAGCAGCCCCCTTACGGGGGGGCTTTCCTACAATGAGCAGTTCTTC. Translated: CASSPLTGGLSYNEQFF. The complete variable domain, with remaining parts taken from reference TRBV5-1 and TRBJ2-1, reads KAGVTQTPRYLIKTRGQQVTLSCSPISGHRSVSWYQQTPGQGLQFLFEYFSETQRNKGNFPGRFSGRQFSNSRSEMNVSTLELGDSALYLCASSPLTGGLSYNEQFFGPGTRLTVL.

The chain is built from TRBV3-1 (or the pseudogene TRBV3-2) and TRBJ2-4; tentative D call: TRBD2 (6 bases). Trimming took 0 bases from V and 2 from J, leaving 14 bases between them. Germline-derived CDR1 and CDR2 are LGHDT and YNNKEL (reference sequence). The CDR3 is 17 residues long. Here the CDR3 reads CASSQDYSGATKNIQYF. Here the CDR3 DNA reads TGTGCCAGCAGCCAAGATTATTCGGGAGCGACCAAAAACATTCAGTACTTC.